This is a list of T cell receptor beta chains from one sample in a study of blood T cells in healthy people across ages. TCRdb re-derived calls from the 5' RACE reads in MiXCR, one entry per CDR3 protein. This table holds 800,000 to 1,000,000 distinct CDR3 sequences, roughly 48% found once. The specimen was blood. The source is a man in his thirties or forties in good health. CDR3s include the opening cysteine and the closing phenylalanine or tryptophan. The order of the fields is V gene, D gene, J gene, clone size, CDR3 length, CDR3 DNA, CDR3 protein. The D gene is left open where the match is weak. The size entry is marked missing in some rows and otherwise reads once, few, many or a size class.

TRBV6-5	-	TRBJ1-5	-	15	TGTGCCAGCAGTTATTCCGACAGTAGCAATCAGCCCCAGCATTTT	CASSYSDSSNQPQHF
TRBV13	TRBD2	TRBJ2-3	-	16	TGTGCCAGCAGCTTACGCGGGGGGGCTGGCACAGATACGCAGTATTTT	CASSLRGGAGTDTQYF
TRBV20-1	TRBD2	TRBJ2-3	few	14	TGCAGTGCTAATAGCGGGGGGGCCACAGATACGCAGTATTTT	CSANSGGATDTQYF
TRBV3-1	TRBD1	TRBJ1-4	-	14	TGTGCCAGCAGCCGAAGACAGGGCAATGAAAAACTGTTTTTT	CASSRRQGNEKLFF
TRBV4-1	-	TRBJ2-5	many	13	TGTGCCAGCTCACAGGGACAACAAGAGACCCAGTACTTC	CASSQGQQETQYF
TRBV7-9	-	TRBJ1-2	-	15	TGTGCCAGCAGCCCCCTACAGGGACCGCTTTATGGCTACACCTTC	CASSPLQGPLYGYTF
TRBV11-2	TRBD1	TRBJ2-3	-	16	TGTGCCAGCAGCTTAGGGGGACAGGCGAGCACAGATACGCAGTATTTT	CASSLGGQASTDTQYF
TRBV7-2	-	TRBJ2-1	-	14	TGTGCCAGCAGCACCTCTGTAACTGTTGACGTTGTGTTCTTC	CASSTSVTVDVVFF
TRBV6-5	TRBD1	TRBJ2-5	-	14	TGTGCCAGCAGTGACAGGGGGCTTCAAGAGACCCAGTACTTC	CASSDRGLQETQYF
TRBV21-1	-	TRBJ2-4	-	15	TGTGCCAGCAGCAAAAAAGCGGGGGCCAAAAACATTCAGTACTTC	CASSKKAGAKNIQYF
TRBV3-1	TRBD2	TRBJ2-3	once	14	TGTGCCAGCAGCCAACAGCGGGGGGCTGATACGCAGTATTTT	CASSQQRGADTQYF
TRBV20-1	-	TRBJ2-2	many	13	TGCAGTGCTAGAGGCGGGAACACCGGGGAGCTGTTTTTT	CSARGGNTGELFF
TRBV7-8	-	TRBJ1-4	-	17	TGTGCCAGCAGCGGGGAGGACCGGGGCCCAAGTAGCGAAAAACTGTTTTTT	CASSGEDRGPSSEKLFF
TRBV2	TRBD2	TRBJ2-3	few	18	TGTGCCAGCAGTGAAATGAGAGGCAGCGGGGACCCCACAGATACGCAGTATTTT	CASSEMRGSGDPTDTQYF
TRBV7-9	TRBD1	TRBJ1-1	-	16	TGTGCCAGCAGCTCGCCGGGACAGTTAAAGTACACTGAAGCTTTCTTT	CASSSPGQLKYTEAFF
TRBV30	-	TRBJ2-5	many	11	TGTGCCTGGAGCCAGCTGAAGACCCAGTACTTC	CAWSQLKTQYF
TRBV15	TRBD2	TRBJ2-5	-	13	TGTGCCACCAGCAGGGAGACTAGCAGAGAGCAGTACTTC	CATSRETSREQYF
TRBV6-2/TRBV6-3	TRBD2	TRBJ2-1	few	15	TGTGCCAGCAGTACCGTAGCGGGGGCTCTCAATGAGCAGTTCTTC	CASSTVAGALNEQFF
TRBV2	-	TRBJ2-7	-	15	TGTGCCAGCAGTGAAGCGGAGCGCAACTCCTACGAGCAGTACTTC	CASSEAERNSYEQYF
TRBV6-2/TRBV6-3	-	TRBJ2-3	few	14	TGTGCCAGCAGTTACCAGTTAGGCACAGATACGCAGTATTTT	CASSYQLGTDTQYF
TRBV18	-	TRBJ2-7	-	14	TGTGCCAGCTCACCTGAGCAGATCTCCTACGAGCAGTACTTC	CASSPEQISYEQYF
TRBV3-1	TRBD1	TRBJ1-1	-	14	TGTGCCAGCAGCCCCCAGGGGGGAGGCACTGAAGCTTTCTTT	CASSPQGGGTEAFF
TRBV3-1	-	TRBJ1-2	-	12	TGTGCCAGCAGTACCCAGGTCTATGGCAACACCTTC	CASSTQVYGNTF
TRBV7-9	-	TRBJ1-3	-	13	TGTGCCGGTACAGCTTTCTCTGGAAACACCATATATTTT	CAGTAFSGNTIYF
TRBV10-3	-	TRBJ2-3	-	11	TGTGCCATCGGCCCGACAGATACGCAGTATTTT	CAIGPTDTQYF
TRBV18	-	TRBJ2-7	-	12	TGTGCCAGCTCCGACGAGGCCTACGAGCAGTACTTC	CASSDEAYEQYF
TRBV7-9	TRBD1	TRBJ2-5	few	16	TGTGCCAGCAGTTTTTCCCCGGGACAGGGTAGTGAGACCCAGTACTTC	CASSFSPGQGSETQYF
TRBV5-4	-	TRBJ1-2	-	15	TGTGCCAGCAGCAAAAGCGGGTTCGGGAACTATGGCTACACCTTC	CASSKSGFGNYGYTF
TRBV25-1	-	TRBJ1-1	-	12	TGTGCCAGCAGTCCGGGCGAGCCTGAAGCTTTCTTT	CASSPGEPEAFF
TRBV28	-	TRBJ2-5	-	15	TGTGCCAGCAGATTTCAGGGGAGGAGCCAAGAGGCCCAGTACTTC	CASRFQGRSQEAQYF
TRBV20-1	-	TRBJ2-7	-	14	TGCAGTGCTGCGGCTCCCCAAGGATCCTACGAGCAGTACTTC	CSAAAPQGSYEQYF
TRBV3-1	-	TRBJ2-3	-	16	TGTGCCAGCAGCCCGGCGGGGAGCTGGCGCACAGATACGCAGTATTTT	CASSPAGSWRTDTQYF
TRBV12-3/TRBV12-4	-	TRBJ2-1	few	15	TGTGCCAGCAGTGAGGGGACACCTTCCTACAATGAGCAGTTCTTC	CASSEGTPSYNEQFF
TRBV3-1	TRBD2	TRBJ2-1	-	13	TGTGCCAGCAGCCAAGATTTGACTAGCGGGCAGTTCTTC	CASSQDLTSGQFF
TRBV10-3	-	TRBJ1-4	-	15	TGTGCCATCAGCGCAGAAGGGGCAGGGGAAGAAAAACTGTTTTTT	CAISAEGAGEEKLFF
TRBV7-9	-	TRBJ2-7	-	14	TGTGCCAGCAGCTTGATGACGGTCTCCTACGAGCAGTACTTC	CASSLMTVSYEQYF
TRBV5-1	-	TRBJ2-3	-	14	TGCGCCAGCACGACAGGAAACTCCGCAGATACGCAGTATTTT	CASTTGNSADTQYF
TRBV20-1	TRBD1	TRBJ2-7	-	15	TGCAGTGCTAGAGATCCGGGACAGCCTTCCTACGAGCAGTACTTC	CSARDPGQPSYEQYF
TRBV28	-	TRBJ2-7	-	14	TGTGCCAGCAGTTTATATCAGGGGCCCTACGAGCAGTACTTC	CASSLYQGPYEQYF
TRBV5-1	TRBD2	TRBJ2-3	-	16	TGCGCCAGCAGCCCATATAGCGGGGGGTCGGGAGATACGCAGTATTTT	CASSPYSGGSGDTQYF
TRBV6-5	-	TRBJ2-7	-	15	TGTGCCAGCAGTTACTCGCGGCAGGGGTCCTACGAGCAGTACTTC	CASSYSRQGSYEQYF
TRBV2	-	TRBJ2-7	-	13	TGTGCCAGCAGGTCGACGGCCATGGGAGAGCAGTACTTC	CASRSTAMGEQYF
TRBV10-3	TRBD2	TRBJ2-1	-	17	TGTGCCATCAGTGAGTCGACTCTTGGACTAGCGGGGGGGCACCGGTTCTTC	CAISESTLGLAGGHRFF
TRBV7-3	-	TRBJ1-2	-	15	TGTGCCAGCAGCTTAAAACCGGGAACTAACTATGGCTACACCTTC	CASSLKPGTNYGYTF
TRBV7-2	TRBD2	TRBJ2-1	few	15	TGTGCCAGCAGCTTAGCGCGGGGGGGCTCTGATGAGCAGTTCTTC	CASSLARGGSDEQFF
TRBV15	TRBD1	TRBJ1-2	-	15	TGTGCCACCAGCATAGGACAGGGGGCAGGGCTTGGCTACACCTTC	CATSIGQGAGLGYTF